This T cell receptor (beta chain) was recorded in a study of T cells after posttransplantation cyclophosphamide. The table lists this clone with many counts. The antigen is not known. Study-level findings and limits: Donor-recipient repertoire similarity was low at 1-2 months, rising over year one. Skin or GI-infiltrating T cells shared few TRB sequences with blood. Recipient CMV seropositivity and CMV reactivation strongly tracked TRB clonality.

Trimming removed 6 bases at V and 5 bases at J, with 10 bases between. This CDR3 has 11 amino acids. The germline V gene has CDR1 DFQATT and CDR2 SNEGSKA (reference sequence). Sequencing used immunoSEQ multiplex PCR; TCRdb keeps in-frame clones, though not all of them. Listed here are more than 40,000 clones without any singletons, the top ten holding around 2.2%. The TCR sequence derives from a man aged 40-55 years in good health, CMV-negative, and a related stem cell transplant donor. The chain recombines TRBV20-1 with TRBJ1-2, with D possibly TRBD1 on 6 matching bases. Sequenced input: PBMCs. CDR3 coding DNA: TGCAGTGCCGAGACAGGTTATGGCTACACCTTC. This translates into CSAETGYGYTF.